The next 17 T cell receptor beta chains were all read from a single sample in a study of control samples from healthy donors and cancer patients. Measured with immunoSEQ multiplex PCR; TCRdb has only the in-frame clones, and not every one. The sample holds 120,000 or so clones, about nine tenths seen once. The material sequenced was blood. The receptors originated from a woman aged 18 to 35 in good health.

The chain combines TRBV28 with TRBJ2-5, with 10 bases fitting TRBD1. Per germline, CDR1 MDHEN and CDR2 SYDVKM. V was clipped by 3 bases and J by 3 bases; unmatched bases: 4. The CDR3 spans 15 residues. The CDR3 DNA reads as TGTGCCAGCAGTTTCCTGACAGGGGGCAAAGAGACCCAGTACTTC. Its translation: CASSFLTGGKETQYF.

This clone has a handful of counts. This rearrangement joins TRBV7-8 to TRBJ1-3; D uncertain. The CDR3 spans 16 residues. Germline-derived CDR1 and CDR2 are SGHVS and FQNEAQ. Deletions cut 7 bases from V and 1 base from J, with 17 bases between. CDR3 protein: CASTDLDPGSGNTIYF. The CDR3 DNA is TGTGCCAGCACCGACCTAGACCCTGGATCTGGAAACACCATATATTTT.

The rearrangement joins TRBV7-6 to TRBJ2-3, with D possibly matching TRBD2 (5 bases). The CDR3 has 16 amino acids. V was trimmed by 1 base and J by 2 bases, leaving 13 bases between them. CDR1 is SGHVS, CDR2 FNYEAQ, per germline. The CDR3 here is CASSLGEGLLTDTQYF. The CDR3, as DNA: TGTGCCAGCAGCTTAGGAGAAGGACTCCTCACAGATACGCAGTATTTT.

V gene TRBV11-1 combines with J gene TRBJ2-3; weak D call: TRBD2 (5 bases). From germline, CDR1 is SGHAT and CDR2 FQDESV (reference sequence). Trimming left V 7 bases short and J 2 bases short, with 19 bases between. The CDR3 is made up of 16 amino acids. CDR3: CASTDLTRPYTDTQYF. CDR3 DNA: TGTGCCAGCACCGACCTCACTAGACCGTACACAGATACGCAGTATTTT.

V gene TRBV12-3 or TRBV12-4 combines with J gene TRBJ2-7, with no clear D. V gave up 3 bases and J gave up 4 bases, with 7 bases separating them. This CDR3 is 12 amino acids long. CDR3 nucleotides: TGTGCCAGCAGTTTGGGAAATTACGAGCAGTACTTC. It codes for CASSLGNYEQYF.

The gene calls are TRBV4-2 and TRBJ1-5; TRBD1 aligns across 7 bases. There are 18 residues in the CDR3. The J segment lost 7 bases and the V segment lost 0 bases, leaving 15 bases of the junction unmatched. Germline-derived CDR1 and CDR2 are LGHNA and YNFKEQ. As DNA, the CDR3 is TGTGCCAGCAGCCAAGACCACAGGGGCAGGGGTGTTTGGCAGCCCCAGCATTTT. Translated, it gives CASSQDHRGRGVWQPQHF.

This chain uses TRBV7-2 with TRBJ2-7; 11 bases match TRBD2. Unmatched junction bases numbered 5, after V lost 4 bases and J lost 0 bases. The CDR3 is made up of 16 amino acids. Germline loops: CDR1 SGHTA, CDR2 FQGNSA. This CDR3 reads CASSSQGLAVSYEQYF. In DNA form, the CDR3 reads TGTGCCAGCAGCTCCCAGGGACTAGCGGTCTCCTACGAGCAGTACTTC.

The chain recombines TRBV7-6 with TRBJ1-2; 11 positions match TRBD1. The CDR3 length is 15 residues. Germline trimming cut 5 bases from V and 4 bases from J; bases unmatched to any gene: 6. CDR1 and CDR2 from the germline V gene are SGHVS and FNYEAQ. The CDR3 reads CASSPRTGGGYGYTF. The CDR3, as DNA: TGTGCCAGCAGCCCCAGGACAGGGGGCGGCTATGGCTACACCTTC.

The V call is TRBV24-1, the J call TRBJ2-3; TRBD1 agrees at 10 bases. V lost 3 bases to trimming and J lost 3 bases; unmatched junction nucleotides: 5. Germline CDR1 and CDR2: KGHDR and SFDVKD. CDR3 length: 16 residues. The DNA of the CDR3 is TGTGCCACCAGTGATCCGGGACAGGGGAGAACAGATACGCAGTATTTT. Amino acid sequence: CATSDPGQGRTDTQYF.

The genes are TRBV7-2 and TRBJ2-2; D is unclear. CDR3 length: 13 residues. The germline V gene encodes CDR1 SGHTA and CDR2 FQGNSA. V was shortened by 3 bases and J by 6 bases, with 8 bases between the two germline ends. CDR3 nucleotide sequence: TGTGCCAGCAGCTTTCAGTTCTCCGGGGAGCTGTTTTTT. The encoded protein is CASSFQFSGELFF.

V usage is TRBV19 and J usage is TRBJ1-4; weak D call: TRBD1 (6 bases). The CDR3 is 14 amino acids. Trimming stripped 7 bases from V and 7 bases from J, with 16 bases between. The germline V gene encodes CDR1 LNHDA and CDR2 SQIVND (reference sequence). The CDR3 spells CASNRQGISEKLFF. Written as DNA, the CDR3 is TGTGCCAGTAACAGGCAGGGGATCAGTGAAAAACTGTTTTTT.

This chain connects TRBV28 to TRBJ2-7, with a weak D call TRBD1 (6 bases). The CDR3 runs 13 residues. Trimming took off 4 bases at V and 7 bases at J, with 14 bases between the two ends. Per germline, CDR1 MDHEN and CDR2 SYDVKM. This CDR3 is CASSSTGIGEQYF. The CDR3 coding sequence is TGTGCCAGCAGTTCCACAGGGATCGGAGAGCAGTACTTC.

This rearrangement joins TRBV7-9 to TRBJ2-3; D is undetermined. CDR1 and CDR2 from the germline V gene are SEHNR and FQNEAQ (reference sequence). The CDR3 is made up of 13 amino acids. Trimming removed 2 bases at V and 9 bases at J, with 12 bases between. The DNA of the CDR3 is TGTGCCAGCAGCTTACATTCTACGGACACGCAGTATTTT. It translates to CASSLHSTDTQYF.

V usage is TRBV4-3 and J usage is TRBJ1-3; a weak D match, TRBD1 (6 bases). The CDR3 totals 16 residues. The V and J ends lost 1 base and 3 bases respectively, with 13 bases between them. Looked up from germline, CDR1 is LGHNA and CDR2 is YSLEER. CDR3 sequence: CASSQAGGAGGNTIYF. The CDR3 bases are TGCGCCAGCAGCCAAGCTGGGGGGGCGGGTGGAAACACCATATATTTT.

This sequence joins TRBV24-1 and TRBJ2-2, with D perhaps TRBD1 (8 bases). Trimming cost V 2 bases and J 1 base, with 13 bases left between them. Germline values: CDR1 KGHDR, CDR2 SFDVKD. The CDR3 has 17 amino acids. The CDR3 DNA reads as TGTGCCACCAGTGATTCCAGCGGGACAGGGAACACCGGGGAGCTGTTTTTT. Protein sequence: CATSDSSGTGNTGELFF.

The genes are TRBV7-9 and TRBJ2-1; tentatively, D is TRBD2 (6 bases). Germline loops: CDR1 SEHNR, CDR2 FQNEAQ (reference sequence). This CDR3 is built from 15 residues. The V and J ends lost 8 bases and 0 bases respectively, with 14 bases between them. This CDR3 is CASETSMSSYNEQFF. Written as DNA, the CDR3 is TGTGCCAGCGAAACTAGCATGAGCTCCTACAATGAGCAGTTCTTC.

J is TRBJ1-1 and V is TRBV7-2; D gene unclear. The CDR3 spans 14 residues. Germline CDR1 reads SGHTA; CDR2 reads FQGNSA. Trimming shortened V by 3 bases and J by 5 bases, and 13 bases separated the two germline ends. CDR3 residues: CASSFRGLGTEAFF. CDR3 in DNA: TGTGCCAGCAGCTTTCGGGGATTAGGAACTGAAGCTTTCTTT.